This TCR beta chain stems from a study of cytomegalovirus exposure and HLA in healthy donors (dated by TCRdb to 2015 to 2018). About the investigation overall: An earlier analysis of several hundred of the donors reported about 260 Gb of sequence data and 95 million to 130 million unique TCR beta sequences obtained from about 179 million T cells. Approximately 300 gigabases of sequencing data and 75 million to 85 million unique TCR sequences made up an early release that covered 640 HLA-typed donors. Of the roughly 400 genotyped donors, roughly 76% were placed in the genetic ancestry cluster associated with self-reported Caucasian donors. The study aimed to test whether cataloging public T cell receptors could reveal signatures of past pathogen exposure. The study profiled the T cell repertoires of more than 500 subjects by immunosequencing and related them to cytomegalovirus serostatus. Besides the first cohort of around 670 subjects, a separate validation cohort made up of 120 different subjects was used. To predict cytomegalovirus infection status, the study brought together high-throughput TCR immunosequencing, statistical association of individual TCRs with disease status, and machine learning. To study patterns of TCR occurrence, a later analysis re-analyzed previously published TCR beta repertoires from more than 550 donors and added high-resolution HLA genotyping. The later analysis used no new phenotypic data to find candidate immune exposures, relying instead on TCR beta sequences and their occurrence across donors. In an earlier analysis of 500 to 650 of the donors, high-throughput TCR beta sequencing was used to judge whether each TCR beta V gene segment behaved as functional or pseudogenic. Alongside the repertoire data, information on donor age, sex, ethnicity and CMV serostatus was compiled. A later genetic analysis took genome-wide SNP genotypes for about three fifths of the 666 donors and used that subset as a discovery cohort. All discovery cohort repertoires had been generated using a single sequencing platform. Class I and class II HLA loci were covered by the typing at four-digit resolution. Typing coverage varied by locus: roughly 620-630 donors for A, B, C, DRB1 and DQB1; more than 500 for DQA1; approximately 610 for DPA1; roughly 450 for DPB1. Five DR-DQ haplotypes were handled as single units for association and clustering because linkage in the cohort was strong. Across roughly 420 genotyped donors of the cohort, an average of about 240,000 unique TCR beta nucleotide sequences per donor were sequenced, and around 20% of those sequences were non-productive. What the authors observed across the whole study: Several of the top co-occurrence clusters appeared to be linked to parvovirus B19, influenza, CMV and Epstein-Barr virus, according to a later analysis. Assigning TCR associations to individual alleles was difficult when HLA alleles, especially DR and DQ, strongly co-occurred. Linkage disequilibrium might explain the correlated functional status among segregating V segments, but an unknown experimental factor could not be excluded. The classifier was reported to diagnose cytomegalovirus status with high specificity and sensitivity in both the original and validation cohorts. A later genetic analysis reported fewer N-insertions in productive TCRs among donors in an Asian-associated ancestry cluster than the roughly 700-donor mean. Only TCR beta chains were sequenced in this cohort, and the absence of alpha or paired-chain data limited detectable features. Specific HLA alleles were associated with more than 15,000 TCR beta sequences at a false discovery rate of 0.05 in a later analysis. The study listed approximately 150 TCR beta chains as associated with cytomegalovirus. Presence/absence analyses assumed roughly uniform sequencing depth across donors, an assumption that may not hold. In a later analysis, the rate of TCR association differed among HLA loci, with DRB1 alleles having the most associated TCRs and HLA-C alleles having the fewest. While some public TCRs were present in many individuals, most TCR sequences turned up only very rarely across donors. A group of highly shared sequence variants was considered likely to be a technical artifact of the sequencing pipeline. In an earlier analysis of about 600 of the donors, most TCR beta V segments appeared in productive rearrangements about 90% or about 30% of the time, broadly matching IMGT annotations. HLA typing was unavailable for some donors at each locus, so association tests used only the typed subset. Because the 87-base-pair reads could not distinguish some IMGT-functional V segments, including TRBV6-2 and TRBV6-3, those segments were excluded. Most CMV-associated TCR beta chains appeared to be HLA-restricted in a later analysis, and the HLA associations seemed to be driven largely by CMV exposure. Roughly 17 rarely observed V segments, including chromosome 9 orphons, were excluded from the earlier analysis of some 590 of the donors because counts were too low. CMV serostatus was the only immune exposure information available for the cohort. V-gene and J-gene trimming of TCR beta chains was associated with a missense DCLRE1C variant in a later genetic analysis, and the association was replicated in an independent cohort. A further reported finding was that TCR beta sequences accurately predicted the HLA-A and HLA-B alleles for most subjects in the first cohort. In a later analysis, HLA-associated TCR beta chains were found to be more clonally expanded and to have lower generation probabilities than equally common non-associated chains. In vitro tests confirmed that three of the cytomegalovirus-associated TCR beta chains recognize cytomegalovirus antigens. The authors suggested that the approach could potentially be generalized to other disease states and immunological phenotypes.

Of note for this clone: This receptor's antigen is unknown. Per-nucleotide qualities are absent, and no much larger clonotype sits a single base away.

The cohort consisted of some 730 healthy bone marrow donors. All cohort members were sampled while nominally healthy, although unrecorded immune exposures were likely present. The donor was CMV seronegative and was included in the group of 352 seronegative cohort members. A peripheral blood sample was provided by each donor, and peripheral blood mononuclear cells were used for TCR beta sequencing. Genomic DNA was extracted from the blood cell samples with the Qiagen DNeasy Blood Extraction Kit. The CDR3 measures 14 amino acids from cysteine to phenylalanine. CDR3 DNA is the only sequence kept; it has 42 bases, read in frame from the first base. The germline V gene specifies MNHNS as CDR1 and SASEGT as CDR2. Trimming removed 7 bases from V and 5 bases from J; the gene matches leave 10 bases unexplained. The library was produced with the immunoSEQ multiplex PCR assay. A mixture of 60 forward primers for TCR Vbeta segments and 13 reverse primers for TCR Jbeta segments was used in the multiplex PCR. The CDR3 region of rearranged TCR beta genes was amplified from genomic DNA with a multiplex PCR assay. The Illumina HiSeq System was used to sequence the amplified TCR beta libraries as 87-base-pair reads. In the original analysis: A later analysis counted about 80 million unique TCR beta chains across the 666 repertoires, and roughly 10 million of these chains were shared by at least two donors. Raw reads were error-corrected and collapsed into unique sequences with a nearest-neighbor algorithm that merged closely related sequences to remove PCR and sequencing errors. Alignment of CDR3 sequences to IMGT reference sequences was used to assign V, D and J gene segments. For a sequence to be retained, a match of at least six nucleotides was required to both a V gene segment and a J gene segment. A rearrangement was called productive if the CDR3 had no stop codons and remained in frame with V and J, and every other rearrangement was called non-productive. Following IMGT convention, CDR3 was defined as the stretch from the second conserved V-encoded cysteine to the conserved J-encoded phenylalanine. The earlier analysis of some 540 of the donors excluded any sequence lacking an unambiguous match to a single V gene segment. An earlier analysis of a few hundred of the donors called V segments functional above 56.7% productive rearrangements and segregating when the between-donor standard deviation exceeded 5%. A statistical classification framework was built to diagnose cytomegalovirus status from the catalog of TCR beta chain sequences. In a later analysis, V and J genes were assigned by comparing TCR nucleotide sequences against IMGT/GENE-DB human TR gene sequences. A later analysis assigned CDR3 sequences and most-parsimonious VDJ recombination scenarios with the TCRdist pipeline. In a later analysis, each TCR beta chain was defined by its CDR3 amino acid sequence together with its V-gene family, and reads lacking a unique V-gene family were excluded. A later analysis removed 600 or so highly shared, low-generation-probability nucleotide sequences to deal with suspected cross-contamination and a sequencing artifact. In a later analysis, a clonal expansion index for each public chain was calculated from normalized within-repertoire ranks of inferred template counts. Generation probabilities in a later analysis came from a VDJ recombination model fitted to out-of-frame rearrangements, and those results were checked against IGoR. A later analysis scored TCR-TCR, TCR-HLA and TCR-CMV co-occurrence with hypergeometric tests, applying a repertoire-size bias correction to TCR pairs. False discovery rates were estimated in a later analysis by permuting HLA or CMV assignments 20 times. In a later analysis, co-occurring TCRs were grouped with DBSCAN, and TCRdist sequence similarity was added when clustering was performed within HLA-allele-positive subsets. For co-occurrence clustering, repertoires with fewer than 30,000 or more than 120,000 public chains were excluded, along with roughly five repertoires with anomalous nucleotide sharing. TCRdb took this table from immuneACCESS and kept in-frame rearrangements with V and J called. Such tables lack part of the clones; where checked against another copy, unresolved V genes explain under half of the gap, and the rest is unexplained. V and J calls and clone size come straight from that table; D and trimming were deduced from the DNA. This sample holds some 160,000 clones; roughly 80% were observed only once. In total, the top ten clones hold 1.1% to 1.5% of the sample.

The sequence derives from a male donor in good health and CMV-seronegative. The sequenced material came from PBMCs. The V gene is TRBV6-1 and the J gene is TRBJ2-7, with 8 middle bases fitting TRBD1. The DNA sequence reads TGTGCCAGCACCCTAGGGGCAGGGGGCGACGAGCAGTACTTC. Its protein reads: CASTLGAGGDEQYF.